These 22 T cell receptor beta chains were all obtained from the same sample, sequenced in a study of beta chain features in type 1 diabetes. Sequenced material consisted of expressed TCRB transcripts (all of the isolated RNA was reverse transcribed). Assay used: immunoSEQ multiplex PCR; TCRdb lists only in-frame clones, some missing. Among 200,000 to 250,000 clones listed, roughly 70% were seen once. Sequenced material: naive CD4+ T cells from blood. These receptors all come from a young man in good health.

The V gene is TRBV29-1, the J gene TRBJ2-7; tentative D call: TRBD2 (5 bases). Germline V lookup: CDR1 SQVTM, CDR2 ANQGSEA. This CDR3 is 15 amino acids long. Trimming pared 4 bases from V and 4 bases from J, leaving 20 bases between. CDR3 sequence: CSVVIDRGPPYEQYF. CDR3 bases: TGCAGCGTTGTAATAGACCGGGGTCCGCCATACGAGCAGTACTTC.

J is TRBJ2-7 and V is TRBV7-2; tentative D call: TRBD2 (6 bases). Germline CDR1 is SGHTA and CDR2 is FQGNSA. This CDR3 spans 15 amino acids. V lost 2 bases and J 4 bases, leaving 15 bases between the germline ends. The chain's CDR3 is CASSLRPGEWYEQYF. The CDR3 DNA follows: TGTGCCAGCAGCTTACGGCCGGGAGAATGGTACGAGCAGTACTTC.

The V and J genes are TRBV6-5 and TRBJ2-3; no definite D call. The CDR3 has 11 amino acids. Germline CDR1 MNHEY, CDR2 SVGAGI. Trimming shortened V by 5 bases and J by 2 bases, and 2 bases separated the two germline ends. The CDR3 DNA reads TGTGCCAGCAGTAACACAGATACGCAGTATTTT. Translation gives CASSNTDTQYF.

The chain carries TRBV7-9 and TRBJ2-1, with D tentatively TRBD2 (6 bases). The V end was cut by 7 bases, the J end by 3 bases, with 16 bases between. CDR1 and CDR2 (germline): SEHNR, FQNEAQ (reference sequence). CDR3 length: 15 amino acids. DNA for the CDR3: TGTGCCAGCACCGGCCCGGCGGAGGGCTACAATGAGCAGTTCTTC. Its translation: CASTGPAEGYNEQFF.

This clone was detected only a few times. The rearrangement uses TRBV29-1 and TRBJ2-1; D is possibly TRBD2 (5 bases). V was trimmed by 7 bases and J by 1 base, leaving 14 bases between them. Per germline, CDR1 SQVTM and CDR2 ANQGSEA. This CDR3 has 14 residues. The CDR3 sequence: CSGLWVSSYNEQFF. DNA for the CDR3: TGCAGCGGACTATGGGTTAGTTCCTACAATGAGCAGTTCTTC.

To note about this clone: The sample has other DNA sequences that encode this CDR3 too. The chain uses TRBV29-1 and TRBJ1-1; D unclear. The CDR3 consists of 13 residues. V lost 3 bases and J 0 bases, leaving 8 bases between the germline ends. Germline V gene data show CDR1 as SQVTM and CDR2 as ANQGSEA. The CDR3 region has the DNA TGCAGCGTTGAGGGTAGGATGAACACTGAAGCTTTCTTT. It specifies CSVEGRMNTEAFF.

The J gene is TRBJ2-3, the V gene TRBV4-3; TRBD2 matches at 10 bases. The germline V gene encodes CDR1 LGHNA and CDR2 YSLEER. The V gene end was trimmed by 3 bases and the J gene end by 2 bases; junction bases not matched to a gene: 5. The CDR3 loop spans 16 amino acids. The CDR3: CASSQDSGRPTDTQYF. The DNA for the CDR3 is TGCGCCAGCAGCCAGGATAGCGGGAGGCCCACAGATACGCAGTATTTT.

The chain has TRBV23-1 and TRBJ2-1; 14 nucleotides match TRBD2. TRBV23-1 is identified as an open reading frame with a role that is uncertain. The V and J ends lost 2 bases and 7 bases, in that order; junction bases with no gene match: 4. This CDR3 region has 16 residues. In nucleotides, the CDR3 is TGCGCCAGCAGTCAAAGACTAGCGGGGGGGCATAATGAGCAGTTCTTC. It specifies CASSQRLAGGHNEQFF.

This chain links TRBV28 with TRBJ2-5; D unresolved. The V end was cut by 6 bases, the J end by 5 bases, with 16 bases between. This CDR3 spans 14 amino acids. Germline V CDR1 and CDR2: MDHEN, SYDVKM. DNA for the CDR3: TGTGCCAGCAGCCTTAGTGGGGTGAGCGAGACCCAGTACTTC. It is translated as CASSLSGVSETQYF.

This chain uses TRBV7-9 with TRBJ2-3, with no clear D. The CDR3 is 14 residues long. The V end lost 1 base, the J end lost 6 bases, and 11 bases lay between the germline ends. Germline-derived CDR1 and CDR2 are SEHNR and FQNEAQ (reference sequence). The DNA of the CDR3 is TGTGCCAGCAGCTTAGTACTCCGTGGGGATACGCAGTATTTT. Protein: CASSLVLRGDTQYF.

The chain is built from TRBV29-1 and TRBJ2-3; no definite D call. The CDR3 is 13 residues long. CDR1 SQVTM and CDR2 ANQGSEA come from the germline V gene. Trimming cost V 4 bases and J 2 bases, with 10 bases left between them. Here the CDR3 reads CSVAPKLTDTQYF. CDR3 in DNA: TGCAGCGTTGCTCCTAAACTCACAGATACGCAGTATTTT.

V usage is TRBV5-1 and J usage is TRBJ2-1; D not certain. The V end was cut by 4 bases, the J end by 8 bases, with 10 bases between. This CDR3 has 12 amino acids. Per the germline V gene, CDR1 is SGHRS and CDR2 is YFSETQ. DNA of the CDR3: TGCGCCAGCAGCGCGGAAGGCGATGAGCAGTTCTTC. Translation gives CASSAEGDEQFF.

The chain employs TRBV2 and TRBJ2-5; D is unclear. Germline-derived CDR1 and CDR2 are SNHLY and FYNNEI. The ends were cut back, 5 bases at V and 2 bases at J, with 9 bases in the middle. The CDR3 has 13 amino acids. CDR3: CASSPPGQETQYF. Here the CDR3 DNA reads TGTGCCAGCAGTCCCCCGGGTCAAGAGACCCAGTACTTC.

The chain couples TRBV30 to TRBJ1-5; D is undetermined. The CDR3 length is 13 residues. CDR1 is GTSNPN, CDR2 SVGIG, per germline (reference sequence). V lost 0 bases and J lost 5, with 8 bases in between. CDR3 DNA: TGTGCCTGGAGTGTGGGCGAGGATCAGCCCCAGCATTTT. It codes for CAWSVGEDQPQHF.

Of note for this clone: Other nucleotide sequences in the sample specify the same CDR3. The V gene is TRBV7-9, the J gene TRBJ2-7; D ambiguous. Germline CDR1 and CDR2: SEHNR and FQNEAQ (reference sequence). V was clipped by 6 bases and J by 1 base, with 4 bases between them. The CDR3 runs to 11 residues. The CDR3 protein is CASSLSYEQYF. The DNA of the CDR3 is TGTGCCAGCAGTTTATCCTACGAGCAGTACTTC.

In this sample, this clone turned up a few times. This chain connects TRBV30 to TRBJ2-7; TRBD1 agrees at 9 bases. Losses at the gene ends were 1 base for V and 6 bases for J; bases not matched to a gene: 7. Germline V CDR1 and CDR2: GTSNPN, SVGIG (reference sequence). This CDR3 has 14 amino acids. The CDR3 coding sequence is TGTGCCTGGAGTGGAGCTACAGGGGGCTCCGAGCAGTACTTC. Amino acid sequence: CAWSGATGGSEQYF.

The chain carries TRBV6-1 and TRBJ2-5; no reliable D call. This CDR3 is built from 13 residues. V shed 3 bases and J shed 11 bases, with 16 bases lying between them. Germline V gives CDR1 MNHNS, CDR2 SASEGT. The CDR3, as DNA: TGTGCCAGCAGTGATGGTCGGTACTTCGGGCAGTACTTC. Its protein is CASSDGRYFGQYF.

V usage is TRBV27 and J usage is TRBJ2-1; weak D call: TRBD2 (6 bases). With 2 bases removed from V and 3 bases from J, the gap between germline ends came to 11 bases. Germline V gene sequence: CDR1 MNHEY, CDR2 SMNVEV (reference sequence). This CDR3 comprises 15 residues. The CDR3 DNA reads as TGTGCCAGCAGTTTAACGGGGACTTACTACAATGAGCAGTTCTTC. Amino acids: CASSLTGTYYNEQFF.

A single count supports this clone. The rearrangement joins TRBV7-2 to TRBJ2-1, with 10 bases lining up with TRBD2. This CDR3 contains 14 residues. The V gene end was trimmed by 5 bases and the J gene end by 4 bases; junction bases not matched to a gene: 2. Germline values: CDR1 SGHTA, CDR2 FQGNSA. CDR3 sequence reads: CASSALAGYNEQFF. The CDR3 DNA reads TGTGCCAGCAGCGCACTAGCGGGGTACAATGAGCAGTTCTTC.

V and J are TRBV13 and TRBJ1-2; 9 positions agree with TRBD1. With V trimmed by 4 bases and J by 4 bases, 7 bases remained unmatched. Germline V gives CDR1 PRHDT, CDR2 FYEKMQ (reference sequence). This CDR3 is 15 amino acids long. The CDR3 DNA sequence: TGTGCCAGCAGCTCCGGGACAGGGACCCTCTATGGCTACACCTTC. It is translated as CASSSGTGTLYGYTF. Full variable domain (remainder filled in from reference TRBV13 and TRBJ1-2): AAGVIQSPRHLIKEKRETATLKCYPIPRHDTVYWYQQGPGQDPQFLISFYEKMQSDKGSIPDRFSAQQFSDYHSELNMSSLELGDSALYFCASSSGTGTLYGYTFGSGTRLTVV.

J is TRBJ2-1 and V is TRBV29-1; TRBD2 matches at 10 bases. Germline CDR1 SQVTM, CDR2 ANQGSEA. The CDR3 runs 15 residues. V trimming: 7 bases; J trimming: 8 bases; junction bases outside the gene matches: 14. CDR3 residues: CSAQPSGRAYDEQFF. In nucleotides, the CDR3 is TGCAGCGCCCAACCGAGCGGGAGGGCCTATGATGAGCAGTTCTTC.

V is TRBV7-2 and J is TRBJ2-1, with D possibly TRBD1 on 6 matching bases. The CDR3 is made up of 14 amino acids. The V end lost 3 bases, the J end lost 7 bases, and 13 bases lay between the germline ends. Germline V gene sequence: CDR1 SGHTA, CDR2 FQGNSA. CDR3 sequence: CASSFFTGMNEQFF. The DNA of the CDR3 is TGTGCCAGCAGCTTCTTCACAGGGATGAATGAGCAGTTCTTC.